This T cell receptor beta chain was found in a study of control samples from healthy donors and cancer patients. This CDR3 is 15 amino acids long. V was pared by 4 bases and J by 0 bases, with 13 bases between. The germline V gene encodes CDR1 SGHRS and CDR2 YFSETQ. This clone has just a few counts. Generated by immunoSEQ multiplex PCR, the TCRdb table keeps only in-frame clones and is missing some. Here the sample spans about 130,000 clones, 88% being singletons. The receptor comes from a man aged 50-60 years in good health. The chain joins TRBV5-1 to TRBJ1-1; the D is unclear. Sample: blood. Here the CDR3 DNA reads TGCGCCAGCAGCCCCAGGAATTCCATGAACACTGAAGCTTTCTTT. Amino acids: CASSPRNSMNTEAFF. Supplemented by reference TRBV5-1 and TRBJ1-1, the full variable domain reads KAGVTQTPRYLIKTRGQQVTLSCSPISGHRSVSWYQQTPGQGLQFLFEYFSETQRNKGNFPGRFSGRQFSNSRSEMNVSTLELGDSALYLCASSPRNSMNTEAFFGQGTRLTVV.